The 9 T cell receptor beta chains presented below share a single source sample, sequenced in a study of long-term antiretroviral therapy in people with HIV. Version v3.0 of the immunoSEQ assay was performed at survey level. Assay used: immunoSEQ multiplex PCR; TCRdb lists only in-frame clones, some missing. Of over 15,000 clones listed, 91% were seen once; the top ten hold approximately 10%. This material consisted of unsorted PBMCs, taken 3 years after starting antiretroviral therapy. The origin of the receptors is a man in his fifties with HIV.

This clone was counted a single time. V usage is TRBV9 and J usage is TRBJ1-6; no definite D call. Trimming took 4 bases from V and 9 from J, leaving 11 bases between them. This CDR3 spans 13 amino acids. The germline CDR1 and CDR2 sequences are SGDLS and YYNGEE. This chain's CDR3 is CASSIRLSSPLHF. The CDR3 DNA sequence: TGTGCCAGCAGCATCCGGCTGAGTTCACCCCTCCACTTT.

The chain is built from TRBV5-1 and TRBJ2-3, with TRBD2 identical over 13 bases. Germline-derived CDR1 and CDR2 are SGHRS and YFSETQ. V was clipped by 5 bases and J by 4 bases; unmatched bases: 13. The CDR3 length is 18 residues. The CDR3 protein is CASRISGLAGVTADTQYF. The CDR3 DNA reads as TGCGCCAGCAGAATATCCGGACTAGCGGGGGTCACCGCAGATACGCAGTATTTT.

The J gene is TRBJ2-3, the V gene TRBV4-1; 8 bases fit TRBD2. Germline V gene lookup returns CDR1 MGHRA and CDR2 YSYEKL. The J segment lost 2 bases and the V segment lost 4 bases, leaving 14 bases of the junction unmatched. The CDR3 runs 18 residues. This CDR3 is CASSLFRGGPIHTDTQYF. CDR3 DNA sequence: TGCGCCAGCAGCCTATTTCGGGGGGGCCCCATACACACAGATACGCAGTATTTT.

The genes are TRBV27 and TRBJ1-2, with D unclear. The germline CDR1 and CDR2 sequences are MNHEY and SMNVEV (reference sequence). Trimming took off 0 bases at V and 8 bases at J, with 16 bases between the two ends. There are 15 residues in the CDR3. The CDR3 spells CASSLSLEDVSGYTF. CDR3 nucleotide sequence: TGTGCCAGCAGTTTATCGTTGGAAGACGTTAGCGGCTACACCTTC.

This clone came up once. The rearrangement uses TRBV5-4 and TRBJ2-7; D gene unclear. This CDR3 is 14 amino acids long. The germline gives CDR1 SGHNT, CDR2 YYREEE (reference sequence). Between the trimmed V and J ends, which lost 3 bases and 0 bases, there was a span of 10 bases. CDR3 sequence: CASSSSSSSYEQYF. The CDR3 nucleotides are TGTGCCAGCAGCTCATCTAGTTCCTCCTACGAGCAGTACTTC.

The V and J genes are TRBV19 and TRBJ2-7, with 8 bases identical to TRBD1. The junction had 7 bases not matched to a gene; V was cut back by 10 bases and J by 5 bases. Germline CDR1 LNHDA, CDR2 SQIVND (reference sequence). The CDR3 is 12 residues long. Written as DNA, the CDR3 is TGTGCCACTAGGGACAGGATCAACGAGCAGTACTTC. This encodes CATRDRINEQYF.

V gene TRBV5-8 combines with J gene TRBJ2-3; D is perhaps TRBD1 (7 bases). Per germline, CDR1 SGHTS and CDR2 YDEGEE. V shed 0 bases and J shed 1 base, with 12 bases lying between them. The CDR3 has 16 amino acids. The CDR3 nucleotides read TGTGCCAGCAGCTTGGACCGCAGGGGGGGCACAGATACGCAGTATTTT. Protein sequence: CASSLDRRGGTDTQYF.

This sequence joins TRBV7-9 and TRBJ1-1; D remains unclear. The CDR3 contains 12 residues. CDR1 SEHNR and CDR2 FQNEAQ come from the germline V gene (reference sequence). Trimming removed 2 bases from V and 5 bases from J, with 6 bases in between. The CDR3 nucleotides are TGTGCCAGCAGCTTATCGGCTACTGAAGCTTTCTTT. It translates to CASSLSATEAFF. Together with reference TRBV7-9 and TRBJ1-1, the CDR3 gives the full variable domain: DTGVSQNPRHKITKRGQNVTFRCDPISEHNRLYWYRQTLGQGPEFLTYFQNEAQLEKSRLLSDRFSAERPKGSFSTLEIQRTEQGDSAMYLCASSLSATEAFFGQGTRLTVV.

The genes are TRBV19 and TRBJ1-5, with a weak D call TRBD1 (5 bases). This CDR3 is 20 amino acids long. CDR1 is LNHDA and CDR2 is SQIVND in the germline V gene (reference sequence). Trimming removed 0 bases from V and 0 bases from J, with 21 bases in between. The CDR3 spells CASSIEWGGAVPYSNQPQHF. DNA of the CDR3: TGTGCCAGTAGTATAGAGTGGGGAGGGGCCGTCCCGTATAGCAATCAGCCCCAGCATTTT. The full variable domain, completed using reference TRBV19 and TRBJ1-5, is DGGITQSPKYLFRKEGQNVTLSCEQNLNHDAMYWYRQDPGQGLRLIYYSQIVNDFQKGDIAEGYSVSREKKESFPLTVTSAQKNPTAFYLCASSIEWGGAVPYSNQPQHFGDGTRLSIL.